This T cell receptor (beta chain) emerged from a study of blood T cell repertoires in COVID-19. Study-wide background: T cells, B-cell-depleted T cells, or PBMCs supplied cDNA or gDNA.

Original processing notes: Estimated nucleated cell counts came from reference gene primer amplification. Data came from immunoSEQ multiplex PCR; TCRdb stores just in-frame clones and leaves some out. V and J calls plus clone size are reproduced from that table; the DNA served to infer D and trimming. The table lists 180,000 or so clones, about 85% of them singletons, with roughly 1.2% in the top ten. The receptor's source is a man aged 60-69 years who had recovered from COVID-19. The sample consisted of peripheral blood.

The CDR3 DNA follows: TGTGCCAGCAGCCAAACGACAGGTACCTACGAGCAGTACTTC. It is translated as CASSQTTGTYEQYF. The rearrangement joins TRBV3-1 (or the pseudogene TRBV3-2) to TRBJ2-7, with D possibly being TRBD1 (6 bases). Deletions cut 2 bases from V and 2 bases from J, with 10 bases between. Germline lookup yields CDR1 LGHDT and CDR2 YNNKEL (reference sequence). This CDR3 contains 14 residues.